This T cell receptor (beta chain) appears in the sequencing data of a study of blood T cell repertoires in COVID-19. CDR3 size: 16 residues. Trimming removed 1 base from V and 6 bases from J; junction bases left unmatched: 10. In germline, CDR1 is SGHDT, CDR2 YYEEEE. In the original analysis: Reference gene primers were amplified, and this amplification served to estimate nucleated cell counts. Sequencing was performed with immunoSEQ multiplex PCR; in TCRdb, only in-frame clones are kept and a portion is missing. D and trimming were read from the DNA, whereas the V and J calls and clone size are those reported in that table. This table has 130,000 to 150,000 clones, around 89% appearing once. Assignment of participants to cohorts was predicated upon participant-reported clinical history.

The TCR originated in a woman in her thirties with acute COVID-19. Source material: PBMCs or T cells enriched from blood (not recorded which). This chain uses TRBV5-6 with TRBJ2-1; TRBD1 matches at 7 bases. CDR3 sequence: CASSLYGTVLPNEQFF. The CDR3 DNA reads TGTGCCAGCAGCTTGTATGGGACAGTTCTTCCCAATGAGCAGTTCTTC.